A selection of T cell receptor beta chains follows, all from one sample in a study of Graves' ophthalmopathy and Graves' hyperthyroidism. In TCRdb, the multiplex PCR reads were re-called with MiXCR into one record per CDR3 protein. The table has a few hundred thousand distinct CDR3 sequences, roughly 39% seen once. Sequencing was done on a sample of peripheral blood or thyroid tissue (not recorded which). The receptor set was obtained from an adult man with Graves' hyperthyroidism. CDR3s include the opening cysteine and the closing phenylalanine or tryptophan. The D gene is left open where the match is weak. Clone size is shown for a subset of rows, as once, few, many or a class of expanded clone.

J gene,clone size,V gene,D gene,CDR3 protein,CDR3 DNA
TRBJ1-2,medium-sized,TRBV29-1,TRBD1,CSVTTGASYTF,TGCAGCGTGACGACAGGGGCAAGCTACACCTTC
TRBJ2-2,-,TRBV2,TRBD1,CASSGDRPTGELFF,TGCGCCAGCAGTGGGGACAGGCCAACCGGGGAGCTGTTTTTT
TRBJ2-2,-,TRBV5-6,-,CASSLRDRDEQFFGPTTTGELFF,-
TRBJ2-7,once,TRBV2,TRBD1,CASSEADRGDYEQYF,TGTGCCAGCAGTGAAGCGGACAGGGGGGACTACGAGCAGTACTTC
TRBJ1-2,many,TRBV5-5,-,CASSPRPGHLNYGYTF,TGTGCCAGCAGCCCTCGACCGGGGCACTTGAACTATGGCTACACCTTC
TRBJ2-7,many,TRBV2,-,CASSRDTIQEQYF,TGTGCCAGCAGCCGGGACACTATACAAGAGCAGTACTTC
TRBJ2-5,-,TRBV7-2,TRBD2,CASSAAGGQETQYF,TGTGCCAGCAGCGCGGCGGGGGGCCAAGAGACCCAGTACTTC
TRBJ1-1,-,TRBV9,TRBD1,CASSTTGGTTLNTEAFF,TGTGCCAGCAGCACCACAGGGGGCACGACCCTCAACACTGAAGCTTTCTTT
TRBJ2-5,few,TRBV11-2,TRBD2,CASSLVPLAGHTQETQYF,TGTGCCAGCAGCTTAGTTCCCCTAGCGGGGCACACACAGGAGACCCAGTACTTC
TRBJ1-6,many,TRBV7-9,TRBD1,CASSLESTGASPLHF,TGTGCCAGCAGCTTAGAGTCGACAGGGGCATCACCCCTCCACTTT
TRBJ1-2,-,TRBV29-1,-,CSVEHSTGYTF,TGCAGCGTTGAACATTCGACAGGCTACACCTTC
TRBJ1-1,few,TRBV30,TRBD1,CAWSGGQGDNTEAFF,TGTGCCTGGTCCGGGGGACAGGGCGATAACACTGAAGCTTTCTTT
TRBJ2-7,few,TRBV7-9,-,CASSLKGVSEQYF,TGTGCCAGCAGCTTAAAAGGAGTGAGCGAGCAGTACTTC
TRBJ1-4,many,TRBV15,-,CATSSWEGGKKLFF,TGTGCCACCAGCTCCTGGGAGGGGGGGAAAAAACTGTTTTTT
TRBJ1-1,many,TRBV7-9,-,CASRAGTTEAFF,TGTGCCAGCAGGGCAGGGACCACTGAAGCTTTCTTT
TRBJ2-7,many,TRBV5-1,-,CASSVAAEQYF,TGCGCCAGCAGCGTAGCCGCCGAGCAGTACTTC
TRBJ1-6,-,TRBV6-5,TRBD1,CASSRTGPDSPLHF,TGTGCCAGCAGCCGGACAGGGCCGGATTCACCCCTCCACTTT
TRBJ1-1,once,TRBV20-1,-,CSARGGALTNTEAFF,TGCAGTGCTAGAGGCGGGGCTCTCACGAACACTGAAGCTTTCTTT
TRBJ2-2,few,TRBV5-1,TRBD1,CASSPTGGQNTGELFF,TGCGCCAGCAGCCCTACAGGGGGACAGAACACCGGGGAGCTGTTTTTT
TRBJ2-5,many,TRBV29-1,-,CSVWGTEETQYF,TGCAGCGTTTGGGGGACCGAAGAGACCCAGTACTTC